This TCR beta chain was identified during a study of shared clonotypes between healthy human individuals. It was CD45RO-negative cells, positively selected for CCR7, that made up naive CD8 cells, with terminally differentiated effector memory CD45RA+ cells excluded. Details on this clone: Other nucleotide sequences from this sample produce the same CDR3.

Genomic DNA per cell subset filled all wells of several immunoSEQ plates. Only in-frame clones appear in the TCRdb table, and some are missing; sequencing was by immunoSEQ multiplex PCR. The data show around 2,000,000 clones, with about 95% seen just once and around 1.2% held by the top ten. Germline lookup yields CDR1 MGHRA and CDR2 YSYEKL. The CDR3 consists of 14 residues. V lost 0 bases and J lost 0, with 5 bases in between. Sequencing was performed on naive CD8+ T cells sorted from blood. The gene calls are TRBV4-1 and TRBJ1-1; no reliable D call. The receptor was derived from a man between 18 and 29 years old in good health. The CDR3 loop is CASSQERVNTEAFF. The DNA for the CDR3 is TGCGCCAGCAGCCAAGAAAGAGTGAACACTGAAGCTTTCTTT.